This record looks at one T cell receptor beta chain sequence and its context. A much larger clonotype is one base distant, so this may be a read error. TRB was amplified from around 250-500 ng of blood genomic DNA. Trimming shortened V by 0 bases and J by 8 bases, and 17 bases separated the two germline ends. The CDR3 covers 15 residues. Germline lookup yields CDR1 GTSNPN and CDR2 SVGIG (reference sequence). The entry originates in a study of T and B cells in COVID-19 patients. TRB rearrangements were amplified by multiplex PCR with BIOMED2 TRB-A/B primers. TCRdb redid the calling of the multiplex PCR reads with MiXCR, one entry per CDR3 protein. Of roughly 23,000 distinct CDR3 sequences listed, under 30% were seen once; the top ten hold 2.5% to 3%.

The sequenced material came from blood. This chain joins TRBV30 and TRBJ2-1; D assignment may be TRBD1 or TRBD2 (6 bases each). This receptor was obtained from a human donor who had recovered from COVID-19. CDR3 DNA: TGTGCCTGGAGTGTACGGTTAGGGGGGTACCATGAGCAGTTCTTC. This sequence encodes CAWSVRLGGYHEQFF.